The 22 T cell receptor beta chains listed next were all sequenced from one sample in a study of beta chain features in type 1 diabetes. cDNA synthesis used the whole RNA isolate, giving expressed TCRB sequences. Data came from immunoSEQ multiplex PCR; TCRdb stores just in-frame clones and leaves some out. The sample lists 140,000 to 150,000 clones; 8.5% to 12% were seen once. Sequencing input: naive CD4+ T cells from blood. The source of these receptors is a man aged 18 to 29 in good health.

This clone showed up just a few times. The rearrangement joins TRBV19 to TRBJ2-5; the D gene is possibly TRBD2 (5 bases). V shed 5 bases and J shed 4 bases, with 8 bases lying between them. The CDR3 spans 12 residues. CDR1 is LNHDA, CDR2 SQIVND, per germline (reference sequence). In nucleotides, the CDR3 is TGTGCCAGTAGTCGAGGGTTAGAGACCCAGTACTTC. As protein: CASSRGLETQYF.

This clone occurred a few times. The chain carries TRBV4-1 and TRBJ1-2, with D possibly matching TRBD1 (5 bases). V lost 1 base to trimming and J lost 4 bases, with 10 bases between them. Germline CDR1 is MGHRA and CDR2 is YSYEKL. The CDR3 has 14 residues. CDR3 sequence (DNA): TGCGCCAGCAGCCAAGCAGGGAATCCCTATGGCTACACCTTC. Translating it yields CASSQAGNPYGYTF.

This clone was counted a few times. This chain joins TRBV6-4 and TRBJ1-1, with D perhaps TRBD1 (5 bases). The CDR3 has 13 amino acids. Trimming took 4 bases from V and 1 from J, leaving 7 bases between them. The germline V gene has CDR1 MRHNA and CDR2 SNTAGT. The CDR3 region is CASSADRNTEAFF. The CDR3 DNA is TGTGCCAGCAGTGCCGACAGGAACACTGAAGCTTTCTTT.

The chain uses TRBV6-5 and TRBJ1-5, with TRBD1 as a possible D gene (5 bases). The CDR3 extends over 14 amino acids. Trimming removed 7 bases at V and 4 bases at J, with 14 bases between. Germline V gene data show CDR1 as MNHEY and CDR2 as SVGAGI. CDR3 DNA sequence: TGTGCCAGCACACTCAGGGTGGGGAATCAGCCCCAGCATTTT. Protein sequence: CASTLRVGNQPQHF.

The chain employs TRBV28 and TRBJ2-3, with 8 bases that match TRBD2. J was trimmed by 4 bases and V by 7 bases; bases with no gene match: 4. From germline, CDR1 is MDHEN and CDR2 SYDVKM. The CDR3 is 13 residues long. CDR3 in DNA: TGTGCCAGCACCGGGGGGGCATCAGATACGCAGTATTTT. This translates into CASTGGASDTQYF.

This clone was detected a few times. The chain's CDR3 is CASSLAGQGAGDTEAFF. In nucleotides, the CDR3 is TGTGCCAGCAGCTTAGCGGGCCAGGGGGCTGGGGACACTGAAGCTTTCTTT. The J gene is TRBJ1-1, the V gene TRBV7-2; 8 bases are a match to TRBD1. The length of the CDR3 is 17 residues. The V and J ends lost 0 bases and 3 bases, in that order; junction bases with no gene match: 9. The V gene's germline CDR1 is SGHTA and CDR2 FQGNSA.

V and J are TRBV11-3 and TRBJ2-2; D perhaps matches TRBD2 (6 bases). The CDR3 spans 15 residues. Trimming stripped 3 bases from V and 5 bases from J, with 13 bases between. The germline V gene has CDR1 SGHNT and CDR2 YENEEA. Here the CDR3 reads CASSFRDFRTGELFF. Written as DNA, the CDR3 is TGTGCCAGCAGCTTCCGGGACTTTAGAACCGGGGAGCTGTTTTTT.

V is TRBV9 and J is TRBJ1-2, with D maybe TRBD1 (6 bases). In germline, CDR1 is SGDLS, CDR2 YYNGEE. The CDR3 runs 14 residues. Trimming cost V 1 base and J 2 bases, with 9 bases left between them. Here the CDR3 DNA reads TGTGCCAGCAGCGTACGGGACACCAACTATGGCTACACCTTC. Translating it yields CASSVRDTNYGYTF.

This clone has a handful of counts. This rearrangement joins TRBV2 to TRBJ2-1; 10 positions match TRBD2. After removal of 10 bases from V and 0 bases from J, the junction contained 12 bases not matched to a gene. This CDR3 has 17 amino acids. The germline V gene encodes CDR1 SNHLY and CDR2 FYNNEI. The CDR3 reads CAIPVGSGGYSYNEQFF. The CDR3 DNA sequence: TGTGCCATCCCCGTAGGTAGCGGGGGGTACTCCTACAATGAGCAGTTCTTC.

The J gene is TRBJ2-7, the V gene TRBV29-1; 9 positions match TRBD1. Trimming at V came to 5 bases and at J to 3 bases, leaving 17 bases not matched to a gene. There are 17 residues in the CDR3. CDR1 and CDR2 (germline): SQVTM, ANQGSEA. CDR3 sequence reads: CSVIGWGQGTWDYEQYF. CDR3 DNA sequence: TGCAGCGTTATCGGTTGGGGACAGGGCACTTGGGACTACGAGCAGTACTTC.

This clone was picked up many times. This chain connects TRBV30 to TRBJ1-2; D is possibly TRBD1 (5 bases). This CDR3 is built from 14 residues. Germline CDR1 reads GTSNPN; CDR2 reads SVGIG (reference sequence). V was shortened by 1 base and J by 6 bases, with 15 bases between the two germline ends. CDR3 region: CAWSAEEGRDGYTF. The CDR3 nucleotides read TGTGCCTGGAGTGCCGAGGAGGGGAGGGATGGCTACACCTTC.

The CDR3 DNA follows: TGTGCCAGCATCGGGGTAGGGAACACCGGGGAGCTGTTTTTT. As protein: CASIGVGNTGELFF. V is TRBV7-9 and J is TRBJ2-2, with D possibly being TRBD2 (5 bases). Trimming took off 7 bases at V and 1 base at J, with 10 bases between the two ends. Germline values: CDR1 SEHNR, CDR2 FQNEAQ (reference sequence). This CDR3 spans 14 amino acids.

The chain links TRBV5-4 to TRBJ2-3; 15 bases are a match to TRBD2. With V trimmed by 3 bases and J by 2 bases, 4 bases remained unmatched. The CDR3 length is 17 residues. In germline, CDR1 is SGHNT, CDR2 YYREEE (reference sequence). CDR3 nucleotides: TGTGCCAGCAGCTCTGGGACTAGCGGGGGGTTCACAGATACGCAGTATTTT. As protein: CASSSGTSGGFTDTQYF.

With regard to this clone: The junction departs from germline at one end; a sequencing error may be responsible. The gene calls are TRBV5-6 and TRBJ2-5; 8 bases align to TRBD1. From germline, CDR1 is SGHDT and CDR2 YYEEEE. CDR3 length: 17 amino acids. The CDR3 bases are TGTGCCAGCAGTTTGGGATCCTGGACCGGGACAGGAGAGACCCAGTACTTC. Its protein is CASSLGSWTGTGETQYF.

The V gene is TRBV19, the J gene TRBJ1-2; a weak D match, TRBD1 (6 bases). The CDR3 totals 13 residues. The germline V and J ends were trimmed by 4 bases and 2 bases, with 8 bases remaining between them. From germline, CDR1 is LNHDA and CDR2 SQIVND (reference sequence). Here the CDR3 reads CASSNTGNYGYTF. The CDR3 nucleotides are TGTGCCAGTAGTAATACAGGGAACTATGGCTACACCTTC.

As concerns this clone: Other DNA sequences in the sample encode the same CDR3. The CDR3 reads CASSQDRAYGYTF. CDR3 DNA sequence: TGTGCCAGCAGTCAGGACAGGGCCTATGGCTACACCTTC. The chain has TRBV6-5 and TRBJ1-2, with 8 bases aligning to TRBD1. Trimming removed 5 bases from V and 4 bases from J; junction bases left unmatched: 3. Germline CDR1 reads MNHEY; CDR2 reads SVGAGI. The CDR3 runs to 13 residues.

The chain joins TRBV28 to TRBJ1-5, with 8 bases aligning to TRBD1. V lost 6 bases, J lost 3 bases, and 4 bases stayed unmatched. Germline V lookup: CDR1 MDHEN, CDR2 SYDVKM. The CDR3 is 14 amino acids. CDR3 nucleotides: TGTGCCAGCAGGACGGACAGGGCCAATCAGCCCCAGCATTTT. Residues: CASRTDRANQPQHF.

The sample holds a few counts of this clone. The V gene is TRBV5-8, the J gene TRBJ1-2, with 10 bases lining up with TRBD1. Germline CDR1 SGHTS, CDR2 YDEGEE. The trim removed 3 bases at V and 5 bases at J, leaving 7 bases unmatched. There are 15 residues in the CDR3. Here the CDR3 reads CASSWTGDRGYGYTF. In DNA form, the CDR3 reads TGTGCCAGCAGCTGGACTGGGGACAGGGGTTATGGCTACACCTTC.

V gene TRBV27 combines with J gene TRBJ1-2; 8 bases agree with TRBD1. This CDR3 spans 16 amino acids. The J segment lost 5 bases and the V segment lost 2 bases, leaving 10 bases of the junction unmatched. Germline CDR1 is MNHEY and CDR2 is SMNVEV (reference sequence). CDR3 protein: CASSLGRGLIWYGYTF. CDR3 nucleotides: TGTGCCAGCAGTTTAGGCAGGGGGCTTATTTGGTATGGCTACACCTTC.

The chain is built from TRBV18 and TRBJ2-2, with 13 bases aligning to TRBD2. This CDR3 contains 18 residues. Germline loops: CDR1 KGHSH, CDR2 LQKENI. V lost 3 bases, J lost 2 bases, and 6 bases stayed unmatched. The CDR3: CASSPRTSGGTNTGELFF. The CDR3 bases are TGTGCCAGCTCACCGCGGACTAGCGGGGGCACAAACACCGGGGAGCTGTTTTTT.

This clone was seen more than once but under ten times. V is TRBV5-1 and J is TRBJ2-5; 10 bases are shared with TRBD2. The germline V gene encodes CDR1 SGHRS and CDR2 YFSETQ. The CDR3 extends over 15 amino acids. The ends lost 7 bases at V and 4 bases at J; junction bases unmatched: 10. CDR3: CASGPLAGVGETQYF. The CDR3 coding sequence is TGCGCCAGCGGCCCCCTAGCGGGAGTTGGAGAGACCCAGTACTTC.

The V gene is TRBV7-2, the J gene TRBJ2-1; 11 bases are shared with TRBD1. Trimming removed 4 bases from V and 6 bases from J; junction bases left unmatched: 5. The V gene's germline CDR1 is SGHTA and CDR2 FQGNSA. This CDR3 contains 15 residues. The CDR3 region is CASSWDRGTLNEQFF. DNA for the CDR3: TGTGCCAGCAGCTGGGACAGGGGGACCCTCAATGAGCAGTTCTTC.